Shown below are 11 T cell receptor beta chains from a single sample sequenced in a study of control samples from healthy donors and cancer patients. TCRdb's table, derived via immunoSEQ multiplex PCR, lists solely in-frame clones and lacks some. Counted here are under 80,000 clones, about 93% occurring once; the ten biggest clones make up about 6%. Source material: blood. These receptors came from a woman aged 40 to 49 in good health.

The CDR3: CASSQDWGVPSYEQYF. CDR3 coding DNA: TGCGCCAGCAGCCAAGATTGGGGGGTTCCCTCCTACGAGCAGTACTTC. The chain couples TRBV4-3 to TRBJ2-7, with a tentative D call TRBD2 (6 bases). The CDR3 is 16 amino acids. Germline CDR1 is LGHNA and CDR2 is YSLEER. The V end lost 0 bases, the J end lost 0 bases, and 12 bases lay between the germline ends.

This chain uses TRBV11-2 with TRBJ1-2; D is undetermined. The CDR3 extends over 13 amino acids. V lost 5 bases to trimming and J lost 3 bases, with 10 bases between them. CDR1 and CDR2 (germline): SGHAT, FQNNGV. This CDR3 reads CASSDRLDYGYTF. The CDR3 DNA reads TGTGCCAGCAGCGACCGACTGGACTATGGCTACACCTTC.

CDR3: CASSYLGGNSPLHF. CDR3 nucleotides: TGTGCCAGCAGTTACTTGGGTGGGAATTCACCCCTCCACTTT. The chain uses TRBV6-5 and TRBJ1-6; D is unresolved. CDR1 is MNHEY and CDR2 is SVGAGI in the germline V gene. This CDR3 comprises 14 residues. Trimming left V 1 base short and J 7 bases short, with 8 bases between.

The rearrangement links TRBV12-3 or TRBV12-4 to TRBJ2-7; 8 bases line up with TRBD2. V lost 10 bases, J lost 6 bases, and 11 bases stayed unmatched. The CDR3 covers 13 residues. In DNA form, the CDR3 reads TGTGCCACCAGGGCGGGGACTAGGGGCGAGCAGTACTTC. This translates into CATRAGTRGEQYF.

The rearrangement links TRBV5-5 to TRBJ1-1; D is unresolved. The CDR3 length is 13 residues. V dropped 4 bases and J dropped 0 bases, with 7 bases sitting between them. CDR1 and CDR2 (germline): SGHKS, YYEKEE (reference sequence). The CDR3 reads CASSPDLNTEAFF. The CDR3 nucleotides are TGTGCCAGCAGCCCGGACCTGAACACTGAAGCTTTCTTT.

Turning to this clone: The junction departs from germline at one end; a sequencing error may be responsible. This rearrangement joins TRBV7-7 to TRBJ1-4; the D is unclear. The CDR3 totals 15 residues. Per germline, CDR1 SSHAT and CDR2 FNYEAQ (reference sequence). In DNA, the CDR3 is TGTGCTAGCAGCCCCGGGTGGCTTGCTAATGAAAAACTGTTTTTT. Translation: CASSPGWLANEKLFF.

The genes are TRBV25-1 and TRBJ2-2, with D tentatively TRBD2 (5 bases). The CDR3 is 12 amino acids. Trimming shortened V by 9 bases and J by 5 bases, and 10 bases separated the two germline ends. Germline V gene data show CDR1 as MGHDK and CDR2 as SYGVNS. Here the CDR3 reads CASRRGTGELFF. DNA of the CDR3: TGTGCCAGTAGACGGGGAACCGGGGAGCTGTTTTTT.

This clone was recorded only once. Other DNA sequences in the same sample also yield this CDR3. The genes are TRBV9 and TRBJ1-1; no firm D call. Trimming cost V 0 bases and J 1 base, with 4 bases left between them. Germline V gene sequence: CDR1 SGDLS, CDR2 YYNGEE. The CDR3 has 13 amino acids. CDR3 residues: CASSVDRNTEAFF. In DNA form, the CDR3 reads TGTGCCAGCAGCGTAGATCGGAACACTGAAGCTTTCTTT.

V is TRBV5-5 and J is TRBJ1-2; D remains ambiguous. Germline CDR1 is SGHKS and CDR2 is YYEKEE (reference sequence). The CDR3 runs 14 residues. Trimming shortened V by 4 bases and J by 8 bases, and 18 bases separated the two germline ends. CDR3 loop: CASSDAGILGGYTF. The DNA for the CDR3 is TGTGCCAGCAGCGATGCCGGGATCTTAGGGGGCTACACCTTC.

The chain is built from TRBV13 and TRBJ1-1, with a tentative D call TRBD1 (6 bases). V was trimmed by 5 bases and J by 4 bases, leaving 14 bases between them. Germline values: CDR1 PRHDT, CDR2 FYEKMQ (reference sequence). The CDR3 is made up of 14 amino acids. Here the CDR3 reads CASSHREGSTEAFF. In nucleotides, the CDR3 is TGTGCCAGCAGCCACAGGGAGGGAAGCACTGAAGCTTTCTTT.

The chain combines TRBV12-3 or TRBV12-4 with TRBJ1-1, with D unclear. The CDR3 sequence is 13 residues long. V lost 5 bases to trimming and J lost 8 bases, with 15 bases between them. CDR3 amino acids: CASSPAVGLEAFF. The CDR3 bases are TGTGCCAGCAGTCCGGCGGTGGGCCTGGAAGCTTTCTTT.